A few counts support the clone carrying this TCR beta chain. Its target is unknown. This sample was included in a study of T-cell memory formation after mild COVID-19. Broader study findings: Pre-infection memory already had some responding clones, implying cross-reactive memory joined. Clones shrinking from day 15 to 85 showed even CD4/CD8 mixes; later expanders tilted CD4+. Clones that contracted clustered mainly in CM and EM if CD4+ and in EMRA if CD8+.

Using constant-segment primers, 5'RACE produced TCR alpha and TCR beta cDNA libraries carrying sample barcodes and UMIs. TCRdb used MiXCR to reprocess the 5' RACE reads, holding one entry per CDR3 protein. The sample consists of under 450,000 distinct CDR3 sequences, less than 25% of them appearing once. With V trimmed by 4 bases and J by 0 bases, 17 bases remained unmatched. CDR1 is SGHRS and CDR2 is YFSETQ in the germline V gene. This CDR3 region has 19 residues. The chain links TRBV5-1 to TRBJ1-1; 8 bases fit TRBD1. Specimen: PBMCs or a T cell subset sorted from them (not recorded which). This TCR derives from an adult woman who had mild COVID-19 (a few samples of this study predate the infection). Cell type and time point are not known. Here the CDR3 reads CASSPDRVSSSSMNTEAFF. CDR3 nucleotide sequence: TGCGCCAGCAGCCCGGACAGGGTATCATCATCGTCAATGAACACTGAAGCTTTCTTT.